The clone carrying this T cell receptor (beta chain) was counted many times. Its antigen is unidentified. The sample comes from a study of human T cells and chemical hapten exposure. Study information: Patch tests containing 0.01% DPC, applied to the upper back, were read at 6 days. Slight volume differences across pooled libraries mainly accounted for varying per-sample TCR yields.

Deletions cut 1 base from V and 1 base from J, with 15 bases between. CDR1 is SGHRS and CDR2 is YFSETQ in the germline V gene. The CDR3 sequence is 16 residues long. Findings of the study overall: Versus controls, significantly more large CDR3 similarity clusters arose from expanded TCRs.

Time point specified: patch test 2, 6 weeks after DPC sensitization. Treatment indicated: therapeutic diphenylcyclopropenone sensitization with weekly scalp DPC. Sample donors consisted of patients with alopecia, aged 18 to 70 years, who were suitable for DPC. Using its own MiXCR run on the RACE reads, TCRdb lists one record per CDR3 protein. This table has some 54,000 distinct CDR3 sequences, just under 10% appearing once. The genes are TRBV5-1 and TRBJ2-7; D is perhaps TRBD2 (5 bases). This specimen consisted of whole blood, obtained in connection with sensitization to the hapten diphenylcyclopropenone (DPC). This receptor was obtained from a woman in her 50s with alopecia areata. Some clones in this sample may be carry-over from other donors' samples. CDR3 amino acids: CASSLSLAEHSYEQYF. The CDR3 bases are TGCGCCAGCAGCTTGAGTCTAGCCGAACATTCCTACGAGCAGTACTTC.